Below, 32 T cell receptor beta chains from the same sample are listed, as sequenced in a study of multiple sclerosis patients with progressive multifocal leukoencephalopathy. Clones were sequenced by immunoSEQ multiplex PCR, and TCRdb holds only the in-frame ones, with some missing. The table shows 25,000 to 35,000 clones, with about nine tenths occurring only once. Sample time point: time of PML onset. This specimen was PBMCs, taken from a patient treated with natalizumab. The receptors were sampled from a woman between 40 and 55 years old with progressive multifocal leukoencephalopathy.

The V call is TRBV7-9, the J call TRBJ2-2; no reliable D call. Germline lookup yields CDR1 SEHNR and CDR2 FQNEAQ (reference sequence). The germline V and J ends were trimmed by 1 base and 8 bases, with 8 bases remaining between them. The CDR3 runs 13 residues. In DNA form, the CDR3 reads TGTGCCAGCAGCTTAGAAGTTAGGGGGGAGCTGTTTTTT. This translates into CASSLEVRGELFF.

This chain uses TRBV30 with TRBJ1-2; TRBD1 aligns across 7 bases. After removal of 5 bases from V and 0 bases from J, the junction contained 3 bases not matched to a gene. The CDR3 covers 13 residues. Germline V gene lookup returns CDR1 GTSNPN and CDR2 SVGIG (reference sequence). CDR3 region: CAWRDSPNYGYTF. The CDR3 DNA follows: TGTGCCTGGCGGGACAGCCCTAACTATGGCTACACCTTC.

This clone was detected only once. The gene calls are TRBV7-2 and TRBJ2-5, with D perhaps TRBD2 (5 bases). The DNA end lines up better with TRBJ2-7; the J call may be wrong. Germline CDR1 is SGHTA and CDR2 is FQGNSA. This CDR3 contains 14 residues. The CDR3 DNA is TGTGCCAGCAGCGGACGGCGGACTCCCTACGAGCAGTACTTC. It translates to CASSGRRTPYEQYF.

V gene TRBV11-2 combines with J gene TRBJ1-3, with a possible D match to TRBD1 (6 bases). V was trimmed by 6 bases and J by 2 bases, leaving 17 bases between them. The CDR3 is made up of 16 amino acids. The V gene's germline CDR1 is SGHAT and CDR2 FQNNGV. This CDR3 is CASSYTTGGTGNTIYF. The CDR3 DNA reads TGTGCCAGCAGTTATACGACAGGTGGAACTGGAAACACCATATATTTT.

This chain uses TRBV25-1 with TRBJ1-2; D is undetermined. In germline, CDR1 is MGHDK, CDR2 SYGVNS. Trimming removed 3 bases from V and 5 bases from J, with 10 bases in between. This CDR3 region has 13 residues. The CDR3 is CASSEAGSYGYTF. For the CDR3, the DNA is TGTGCCAGCAGTGAGGCAGGATCGTATGGCTACACCTTC.

The chain links TRBV12-5 to TRBJ1-1; D unresolved. The CDR3 sequence is 14 residues long. Germline CDR1 LGHNT, CDR2 FRNRAP. V was pared by 1 base and J by 8 bases, with 14 bases between. CDR3 sequence reads: CASGLGSWIMEAFF. The CDR3 region has the DNA TGTGCTAGTGGTTTGGGATCATGGATTATGGAAGCTTTCTTT. Filled out from reference TRBV12-5 and TRBJ1-1, the complete variable domain reads DARVTQTPRHKVTEMGQEVTMRCQPILGHNTVFWYRQTMMQGLELLAYFRNRAPLDDSGMPKDRFSAEMPDATLATLKIQPSEPRDSAVYFCASGLGSWIMEAFFGQGTRLTVV.

The J gene is TRBJ2-4, the V gene TRBV7-2; maybe TRBD2 (6 bases). The length of the CDR3 is 16 residues. Trimming took off 3 bases at V and 2 bases at J, with 14 bases between the two ends. Germline V CDR1 and CDR2: SGHTA, FQGNSA. The CDR3 DNA follows: TGTGCCAGCAGCTTTGGAGGGGTCGGAACCAAAAACATTCAGTACTTC. It is translated as CASSFGGVGTKNIQYF.

This clone was seen a handful of times. V and J are TRBV19 and TRBJ1-3, with a possible D match to TRBD1 (6 bases). The CDR3 runs 14 residues. Germline CDR1 reads LNHDA; CDR2 reads SQIVND (reference sequence). The V gene lost 6 bases and the J gene lost 8 bases, with 17 bases spanning the gap. DNA of the CDR3: TGTGCCAGTAGAGCACAGGGTCCCGTCGACACCATATATTTT. This codes for CASRAQGPVDTIYF.

This clone came up once. The rearrangement links TRBV7-2 to TRBJ1-5; D is unclear. V lost 3 bases to trimming and J lost 7 bases, with 10 bases between them. Germline CDR1 is SGHTA and CDR2 is FQGNSA. CDR3 length: 13 amino acids. CDR3: CASSFDGRQPQHF. In DNA form, the CDR3 reads TGTGCCAGCAGCTTCGACGGGAGACAGCCCCAGCATTTT.

The CDR3 nucleotides are TGTGCCAGCAGCTTAGGACAGGGTTACACCGGGGAGCTGTTTTTT. The encoded protein is CASSLGQGYTGELFF. The chain combines TRBV7-9 with TRBJ2-2; TRBD1 aligns across 7 bases. Germline lookup yields CDR1 SEHNR and CDR2 FQNEAQ (reference sequence). The CDR3 is 15 residues long. V gave up 1 base and J gave up 3 bases; unmatched junction bases: 2. Filled out from reference TRBV7-9 and TRBJ2-2, the complete variable domain reads DTGVSQNPRHKITKRGQNVTFRCDPISEHNRLYWYRQTLGQGPEFLTYFQNEAQLEKSRLLSDRFSAERPKGSFSTLEIQRTEQGDSAMYLCASSLGQGYTGELFFGEGSRLTVL.

This chain connects TRBV27 to TRBJ1-1, with D possibly matching TRBD1 (5 bases). Per germline, CDR1 MNHEY and CDR2 SMNVEV (reference sequence). V shed 5 bases and J shed 10 bases, with 23 bases lying between them. There are 15 residues in the CDR3. The CDR3 region is CASSARQTSMKGAFF. The CDR3 nucleotides read TGTGCCAGCAGTGCCCGACAGACTTCTATGAAGGGAGCTTTCTTT.

The V gene is TRBV6-5, the J gene TRBJ1-3; 7 bases are shared with TRBD1. Per germline, CDR1 MNHEY and CDR2 SVGAGI. V was pared by 6 bases and J by 4 bases, with 6 bases of the junction left unmatched. CDR3 length equals 14 residues. The CDR3 coding sequence is TGTGCCAGCAGGGCGGACAGGTCAGGAAACACCATATATTTT. Protein product: CASRADRSGNTIYF.

The rearrangement links TRBV6-1 to TRBJ2-7; D ambiguous. V was cut by 5 bases and J by 0 bases, with 11 bases left in between. CDR1 is MNHNS and CDR2 is SASEGT in the germline V gene. The CDR3 covers 14 residues. CDR3 sequence reads: CASSLQRFSYEQYF. In DNA form, the CDR3 reads TGTGCCAGCAGTTTACAGCGTTTCTCCTACGAGCAGTACTTC.

J is TRBJ1-2 and V is TRBV9, with D possibly being TRBD1 (5 bases). Germline CDR1 reads SGDLS; CDR2 reads YYNGEE. Between the trimmed V and J ends, which lost 0 bases and 4 bases, there was a span of 10 bases. This CDR3 has 14 residues. Written as DNA, the CDR3 is TGTGCCAGCAGCGTAGGGGTAGGGGTCTATGGCTACACCTTC. It codes for CASSVGVGVYGYTF.

This chain links TRBV4-1 with TRBJ2-7; D not resolved. This CDR3 is 13 amino acids long. Trimming left V 5 bases short and J 1 base short, with 9 bases between. Germline CDR1 and CDR2: MGHRA and YSYEKL. CDR3 protein: CASSVQSSYEQYF. The CDR3 nucleotides are TGCGCCAGCAGCGTCCAATCTTCCTACGAGCAGTACTTC.

This clone was recorded once. The same CDR3 also results from other DNA sequences found in this sample. J is TRBJ1-4 and V is TRBV29-1, with a possible D match to TRBD1 (6 bases). Germline CDR1 SQVTM, CDR2 ANQGSEA. Trimming took 6 bases from V and 3 from J, leaving 23 bases between them. This CDR3 has 17 residues. The CDR3 is CSVGGAQAFGANEKLFF. DNA of the CDR3: TGCAGCGTGGGGGGGGCACAGGCGTTCGGGGCTAATGAAAAACTGTTTTTT.

This chain links TRBV15 with TRBJ2-1; D ambiguous. The CDR3 consists of 16 residues. Per germline, CDR1 LNHNV and CDR2 YYDKDF (reference sequence). Trimming shortened V by 0 bases and J by 5 bases, and 14 bases separated the two germline ends. The chain's CDR3 is CATSRDQNQANNEQFF. DNA for the CDR3: TGTGCCACCAGCAGAGATCAGAACCAGGCGAACAATGAGCAGTTCTTC. Based on the CDR3 plus reference TRBV15 and TRBJ2-1, the full variable domain is DAMVIQNPRYQVTQFGKPVTLSCSQTLNHNVMYWYQQKSSQAPKLLFHYYDKDFNNEADTPDNFQSRRPNTSFCFLDIRSPGLGDTAMYLCATSRDQNQANNEQFFGPGTRLTVL.

Only one count was recorded for this clone. The chain has TRBV19 and TRBJ2-5; a weak D match, TRBD1 (5 bases). Germline V CDR1 and CDR2: LNHDA, SQIVND (reference sequence). V was shortened by 8 bases and J by 5 bases, with 12 bases between the two germline ends. There are 12 residues in the CDR3. CDR3 protein: CASGQVTETQYF. In DNA, the CDR3 is TGTGCCAGTGGACAAGTTACGGAGACCCAGTACTTC.

Written as DNA, the CDR3 is TGCGCCAGCAGCCAAGATAGCGGGGGTTATGAGCAGTTCTTC. Protein sequence: CASSQDSGGYEQFF. V is TRBV4-1 and J is TRBJ2-1; TRBD2 matches 9 bases. V was clipped by 0 bases and J by 8 bases; unmatched bases: 2. CDR3 length equals 14 residues. Germline loops: CDR1 MGHRA, CDR2 YSYEKL.

The chain combines TRBV2 with TRBJ2-4; TRBD2 agrees at 8 bases. V shed 6 bases and J 4 bases; nucleotides not matched to a gene: 8. The length of the CDR3 is 15 residues. Germline V gene lookup returns CDR1 SNHLY and CDR2 FYNNEI. In DNA form, the CDR3 reads TGTGCCAGCAGGGTCCTTAGCGGGATTAAAAACATTCAGTACTTC. This encodes CASRVLSGIKNIQYF.

This chain uses TRBV7-7 with TRBJ1-4, with D possibly being TRBD1 (5 bases). Deletions cut 3 bases from V and 3 bases from J, with 11 bases between. The CDR3 extends over 15 amino acids. Per the germline V gene, CDR1 is SSHAT and CDR2 is FNYEAQ (reference sequence). CDR3 residues: CASSFRWDPNEKLFF. The CDR3 region has the DNA TGTGCCAGCAGCTTCCGGTGGGACCCTAATGAAAAACTGTTTTTT.

With respect to this clone: One end of the junction is discordant with germline, which a read error may explain. This chain uses TRBV30 with TRBJ1-1, with D unresolved. Germline V gives CDR1 GTSNPN, CDR2 SVGIG (reference sequence). CDR3 length: 12 residues. DNA for the CDR3: TGTGCCTGGAGTCTCGCGAACCCTGAAGCTTTCTTT. Its protein is CAWSLANPEAFF.

J is TRBJ2-3 and V is TRBV9; D is undetermined. Looked up from germline, CDR1 is SGDLS and CDR2 is YYNGEE. The ends were cut back, 1 base at V and 0 bases at J, with 9 bases in the middle. The CDR3 is 15 amino acids. CDR3 amino acids: CASSVRGSSTDTQYF. The CDR3 DNA sequence: TGTGCCAGCAGCGTACGTGGATCTAGCACAGATACGCAGTATTTT.

The V call is TRBV9, the J call TRBJ1-3, with D perhaps TRBD1 (6 bases). This CDR3 is 15 amino acids long. Deletions cut 6 bases from V and 0 bases from J, with 13 bases between. CDR1 SGDLS and CDR2 YYNGEE come from the germline V gene. The CDR3 sequence: CASTPGQYSGNTIYF. The CDR3 DNA reads TGTGCCAGCACCCCGGGACAATACTCTGGAAACACCATATATTTT.

V usage is TRBV11-2 and J usage is TRBJ2-3; weak D call: TRBD2 (5 bases). Germline V lookup: CDR1 SGHAT, CDR2 FQNNGV. Trimming stripped 0 bases from V and 5 bases from J, with 12 bases between. This CDR3 is built from 15 residues. The CDR3, as DNA: TGTGCCAGCAGCTTAGATGGCCTAGCAGGAGATACGCAGTATTTT. It codes for CASSLDGLAGDTQYF.

This chain connects TRBV4-1 to TRBJ1-5; 7 bases line up with TRBD1. The germline CDR1 and CDR2 sequences are MGHRA and YSYEKL. The CDR3 sequence is 16 residues long. The junction had 6 bases not matched to a gene; V was cut back by 0 bases and J by 4 bases. CDR3 protein: CASSQDPGGWNQPQHF. The CDR3 DNA sequence: TGCGCCAGCAGCCAAGATCCAGGGGGGTGGAATCAGCCCCAGCATTTT.

The chain combines TRBV5-4 with TRBJ2-5; the D gene is possibly TRBD2 (7 bases). Germline V gene sequence: CDR1 SGHNT, CDR2 YYREEE (reference sequence). The CDR3 consists of 17 residues. The V gene lost 2 bases and the J gene lost 3 bases, with 20 bases spanning the gap. The CDR3 nucleotides are TGTGCCAGCAGCTTTACGGGGGGCATTCCAAACGAAGAGACCCAGTACTTC. Protein: CASSFTGGIPNEETQYF.

The genes are TRBV4-1 and TRBJ2-2; D is undetermined. Germline V CDR1 and CDR2: MGHRA, YSYEKL. Trimming removed 1 base at V and 1 base at J, with 7 bases between. This CDR3 is 15 amino acids long. As DNA, the CDR3 is TGCGCCAGCAGCCAAGGTAACCTGAACACCGGGGAGCTGTTTTTT. Encoded protein: CASSQGNLNTGELFF.

The chain uses TRBV20-1 and TRBJ1-2; perhaps TRBD1 as D (5 bases). The CDR3 spans 11 residues. Trimming removed 1 base at V and 8 bases at J, with 8 bases between. CDR1 is DFQATT, CDR2 SNEGSKA, per germline (reference sequence). CDR3 sequence reads: CSARAGGGYTF. The DNA for the CDR3 is TGCAGTGCTAGAGCTGGGGGGGGCTACACCTTC.

The chain is built from TRBV28 and TRBJ2-2, with D possibly being TRBD2 (6 bases). The CDR3 totals 15 residues. Looked up from germline, CDR1 is MDHEN and CDR2 is SYDVKM. Trimming removed 7 bases at V and 2 bases at J, with 14 bases between. CDR3 sequence reads: CASTLRGENTGELFF. The CDR3 nucleotides read TGTGCCAGCACCCTTCGCGGGGAAAACACCGGGGAGCTGTTTTTT.

On this clone: At one of its ends the junction is not consistent with the germline gene, which may arise from a read error. The V gene is TRBV7-3, the J gene TRBJ1-1; D gene ambiguous. CDR3 length: 14 amino acids. In germline, CDR1 is SGHTA, CDR2 FQGTGA. The CDR3 nucleotides read TGTGCCAGCAGCCTAACCGGGAAGGGCACTGAAGCTTTCTTT. This translates into CASSLTGKGTEAFF. The entire variable domain, with the rest obtained from reference TRBV7-3 and TRBJ1-1, is as follows: GAGVSQTPSNKVTEKGKYVELRCDPISGHTALYWYRQSLGQGPEFLIYFQGTGAADDSGLPNDRFFAVRPEGSVSTLKIQRTERGDSAVYLCASSLTGKGTEAFFGQGTRLTVV.

The chain joins TRBV30 to TRBJ2-5, with TRBD2 identical over 8 bases. The CDR3 spans 14 residues. J gave up 5 bases and V 4 bases, and 9 bases lay outside the gene matches. Germline CDR1 reads GTSNPN; CDR2 reads SVGIG (reference sequence). As DNA, the CDR3 is TGTGCCTGGAAACTTCGGGGGGGCGGTGAGACCCAGTACTTC. It encodes CAWKLRGGGETQYF. Full variable domain (outside the CDR3, taken from reference TRBV30 and TRBJ2-5): SQTIHQWPATLVQPVGSPLSLECTVEGTSNPNLYWYRQAAGRGLQLLFYSVGIGQISSEVPQNLSASRPQDRQFILSSKKLLLSDSGFYLCAWKLRGGGETQYFGPGTRLLVL.